The 16 T cell receptor beta chains reported below all come from one sample, sequenced in a study of T cells in Graves' hyperthyroidism and ophthalmopathy. Amplified TCR beta CDR3 regions came from RNA transcripts. The HTBI set primed first-round TCR CDR3 RT-PCR. One entry per CDR3 protein results from TCRdb running MiXCR on the multiplex PCR reads. The sample lists hundreds of thousands of distinct CDR3 sequences; approximately 14% were seen once. Material: blood. The receptors shown here come from a woman between 18 and 29 years old with Graves' hyperthyroidism.

The genes are TRBV15 and TRBJ2-1; 14 positions agree with TRBD2. Germline CDR1 is LNHNV and CDR2 is YYDKDF (reference sequence). The trim removed 9 bases at V and 7 bases at J, leaving 8 bases unmatched. The length of the CDR3 is 15 residues. The chain's CDR3 is CATMEGLAGVNEQFF. CDR3 nucleotide sequence: TGTGCCACAATGGAGGGACTAGCGGGAGTTAATGAGCAGTTCTTC.

This clonotype has a handful of counts. The CDR3 DNA is TGTGCCAGCTCACGCACGTCAGGGAGTGGATCTGGAAACACCATATATTTT. Translating gives CASSRTSGSGSGNTIYF. V gene TRBV18 combines with J gene TRBJ1-3, with D possibly matching TRBD1 (5 bases). The germline V and J ends were trimmed by 4 bases and 1 base, with 17 bases remaining between them. This CDR3 contains 17 residues. CDR1 is KGHSH, CDR2 LQKENI, per germline.

The genes are TRBV6-2 or TRBV6-3 and TRBJ2-1, with D possibly being TRBD2 (5 bases). CDR3 length equals 13 residues. The V gene lost 6 bases and the J gene lost 6 bases, with 12 bases spanning the gap. Per the germline V gene, CDR1 is MNHEY and CDR2 is SVGEGT. Here the CDR3 reads CASSLGGFNEQFF. In DNA, the CDR3 is TGTGCCAGCAGCCTTGGAGGATTCAATGAGCAGTTCTTC.

This clonotype was seen only a few times. The V gene is TRBV29-1, the J gene TRBJ2-3, with unresolved D. The V gene's germline CDR1 is SQVTM and CDR2 ANQGSEA. With 3 bases removed from V and 4 bases from J, the gap between germline ends came to 8 bases. CDR3 size: 12 residues. The CDR3 is CSVDSLADTQYF. The CDR3 region has the DNA TGCAGCGTTGATAGCTTGGCAGATACGCAGTATTTT.

This chain links TRBV5-1 with TRBJ2-2, with 13 bases that match TRBD2. The ends lost 1 base at V and 0 bases at J; junction bases unmatched: 12. Germline assignment: CDR1 SGHRS and CDR2 YFSETQ. This CDR3 contains 21 residues. CDR3 coding DNA: TGCGCCAGCAGCTTGCCCGGGGGACTAGCGGGAAGACGACCGAACACCGGGGAGCTGTTTTTT. It specifies CASSLPGGLAGRRPNTGELFF.

Many counts were recorded for this clonotype. V and J are TRBV7-2 and TRBJ1-2; 10 bases match TRBD1. The CDR3 totals 17 residues. V was clipped by 5 bases and J by 3 bases; unmatched bases: 12. Germline CDR1 is SGHTA and CDR2 is FQGNSA. The CDR3 sequence: CASSLSGVGTGDYGYTF. The CDR3 region has the DNA TGTGCCAGCAGCCTCTCCGGGGTCGGGACAGGGGACTATGGCTACACCTTC.

This clonotype turned up a few times. The chain is built from TRBV4-1 and TRBJ1-4; 7 positions match TRBD1. J lost 7 bases, V lost 4 bases, and 9 bases had no gene match. This CDR3 region has 15 residues. Germline CDR1 is MGHRA and CDR2 is YSYEKL. In DNA, the CDR3 is TGCGCCAGCAGCCCACAGGGGATCAGAAGTGAAAAACTGTTTTTT. Translating gives CASSPQGIRSEKLFF.

This clonotype has just a few counts. V and J are TRBV6-1 and TRBJ2-2; 11 bases fit TRBD1. The CDR3 has 15 residues. Germline V lookup: CDR1 MNHNS, CDR2 SASEGT. V was clipped by 6 bases and J by 5 bases; unmatched bases: 5. CDR3 sequence reads: CASRDRGRRTGELFF. The CDR3 nucleotides are TGTGCCAGCAGGGACAGGGGGCGCCGAACCGGGGAGCTGTTTTTT.

This clonotype was recorded many times. The chain is built from TRBV2 and TRBJ2-5; 12 nucleotides line up with TRBD1. CDR3 length equals 20 residues. Germline lookup yields CDR1 SNHLY and CDR2 FYNNEI. The V gene end was trimmed by 5 bases and the J gene end by 2 bases; junction bases not matched to a gene: 18. CDR3 in DNA: TGTGCCAGCAGTCCTGCCGGGACAGGGGGCAATTGGGCAAGACAAGAGACCCAGTACTTC. This sequence encodes CASSPAGTGGNWARQETQYF.

V is TRBV13 and J is TRBJ2-3; D is uncertain. CDR3 size: 14 residues. The V end was cut by 0 bases, the J end by 1 base, with 5 bases between. Germline CDR1 is PRHDT and CDR2 is FYEKMQ (reference sequence). CDR3 coding DNA: TGTGCCAGCAGCTTAGGGGTCCGCACAGATACGCAGTATTTT. Translated: CASSLGVRTDTQYF.

This clonotype was seen many times. The chain joins TRBV7-2 to TRBJ1-2, with D perhaps TRBD1 (6 bases). V was pared by 4 bases and J by 6 bases, with 15 bases between. Germline V lookup: CDR1 SGHTA, CDR2 FQGNSA. This CDR3 region has 14 residues. The CDR3 loop reads CASSSDGGANGYTF. CDR3 in DNA: TGTGCCAGCAGCTCGGACGGGGGGGCGAATGGCTACACCTTC.

The rearrangement uses TRBV20-1 and TRBJ2-5, with a possible D match to TRBD1 (6 bases). The V end lost 6 bases, the J end lost 5 bases, and 16 bases lay between the germline ends. CDR1 and CDR2 (germline): DFQATT, SNEGSKA (reference sequence). This CDR3 has 13 residues. CDR3 amino acids: CSAQLGAGETQYF. The CDR3 DNA sequence: TGCAGTGCCCAGCTGGGGGCAGGGGAGACCCAGTACTTC.

This clonotype has a handful of counts. This sequence joins TRBV7-2 and TRBJ1-5; a possible D gene is TRBD1 (5 bases). The ends were cut back, 1 base at V and 4 bases at J, with 14 bases in the middle. Germline V gene lookup returns CDR1 SGHTA and CDR2 FQGNSA. CDR3 length: 16 amino acids. The CDR3 loop reads CASSLVSAGWNQPQHF. DNA of the CDR3: TGTGCCAGCAGCTTAGTATCGGCAGGGTGGAATCAGCCCCAGCATTTT.

This clonotype was seen many times. The CDR3 nucleotides are TGTGCCAGCAGTTCTCTAAGTCTACCCAACGTCCTGACTTTC. This codes for CASSSLSLPNVLTF. The gene calls are TRBV12-3 or TRBV12-4 and TRBJ2-6; D is uncertain. The germline V and J ends were trimmed by 4 bases and 8 bases, with 12 bases remaining between them. The CDR3 runs to 14 residues.

This clonotype was seen more than once but under ten times. This chain joins TRBV2 and TRBJ1-3, with a possible D match to TRBD1 (5 bases). Looked up from germline, CDR1 is SNHLY and CDR2 is FYNNEI. Trimming pared 9 bases from V and 0 bases from J, leaving 9 bases between. The CDR3 runs to 13 residues. As DNA, the CDR3 is TGTGCCAGTAAGGGACGCTCTGGAAACACCATATATTTT. Its translation: CASKGRSGNTIYF.

The chain links TRBV20-1 to TRBJ2-7; 10 bases are a match to TRBD2. V was pared by 0 bases and J by 2 bases, with 7 bases of the junction left unmatched. Germline CDR1 DFQATT, CDR2 SNEGSKA (reference sequence). The CDR3 is made up of 16 amino acids. DNA of the CDR3: TGCAGTGCTAGAGATGGGACTAGCGATAGGACCTACGAGCAGTACTTC. This encodes CSARDGTSDRTYEQYF.